This T cell receptor (beta chain) is drawn from a study of T cell responses to AZD1222 COVID-19 vaccine. Study-level findings and limits: Spike-specific TCR depth and breadth grew after two AZD1222 doses.

This table comes from immunoSEQ multiplex PCR, and its TCRdb copy is limited to in-frame clones, with some not included. The table has 130,000 to 150,000 clones, around 92% seen once. This clone was seen just once. The antigen is undetermined. This receptor was identified in an adult in good health. The source was peripheral blood, collected on day 0 of AZD1222 vaccination.

The CDR3 bases are TGTGCCAGCAGCACGGGACAGGACTATGGCTACACCTTC. As protein: CASSTGQDYGYTF. The chain joins TRBV7-9 to TRBJ1-2, with 8 positions matching TRBD1. Germline CDR1 and CDR2: SEHNR and FQNEAQ (reference sequence). V gave up 5 bases and J gave up 3 bases; unmatched junction bases: 2. The CDR3 spans 13 residues.